This is a list of T cell receptor beta chains from one sample in a study of OX40 agonist ivuxolimab in advanced cancers. Libraries were prepared by immunoSEQ multiplex PCR; TCRdb keeps only in-frame clonotypes and omits some of them. The sample gives roughly 56,000 clones, roughly 84% of which show up once; 4.6% is in the top ten. This sample comprised CD4+ or CD8+ T cells sorted from blood, obtained in a trial of the OX40 agonist ivuxolimab. The receptors come from an adult with an advanced solid tumor such as melanoma, head and neck, liver or kidney cancer. The CDR3 runs from the conserved cysteine through the conserved F or W. The D gene is left open where the match is weak. Rows give clone size only sometimes, using once, few, many, or a class for an expanded clone.

v_call	clone_size	d_call	j_call	cdr3_nt	cdr3_aa
TRBV15	-	-	TRBJ2-3	TGTGCCACCAGCAGAGATTTGCCCAGCACAGATACGCAGTATTTT	CATSRDLPSTDTQYF
TRBV13	-	TRBD1	TRBJ2-1	TGTGCCAGCAGCTCTGGGGGACAGGGCTCCTACAATGAGCAGTTCTTC	CASSSGGQGSYNEQFF
TRBV5-6	-	-	TRBJ2-2	TGTGCCAGCAGCTGGACTGGAAACACCGGGGAGCTGTTTTTT	CASSWTGNTGELFF
TRBV5-1	-	TRBD1	TRBJ1-1	TGCGCCAGCAGCATCGGGACAGAGAACACTGAAGCTTTCTTT	CASSIGTENTEAFF
TRBV19	once	-	TRBJ1-3	TGTGCCAGTTACAGGGAAGGCTCTGGAAACACCATATATTTT	CASYREGSGNTIYF
TRBV29-1	-	-	TRBJ2-3	TGCAGCGTTGAAGAAGGGACGAGATTCGGCACAGATACGCAGTATTTT	CSVEEGTRFGTDTQYF
TRBV9	-	-	TRBJ1-3	TGTGCCAGCAGCGTAGGGGACAAGTACCGTGGAAACACCATATATTTT	CASSVGDKYRGNTIYF
TRBV6-5	-	TRBD1	TRBJ2-5	TGTGCCAGCAGCCTAGGGACAGGGGGCGCGAAGACCCAGTACTTC	CASSLGTGGAKTQYF
TRBV5-8	-	TRBD2	TRBJ2-1	TGTGCCAGCAGCTTTTATCCGGGAGGGCAGCACAATGAGCAGTTCTTC	CASSFYPGGQHNEQFF
TRBV29-1	-	TRBD1	TRBJ2-1	TGCAGCGTTGACGGGGACAGGGGTTTTCCTAACCCCTACAATGAGCAGTTCTTC	CSVDGDRGFPNPYNEQFF
TRBV6-5	-	TRBD2	TRBJ2-5	TGTGCCAGCAGCCAGGGCAGCGGGGGTACCGAGACCCAGTACTTC	CASSQGSGGTETQYF
TRBV4-2	-	TRBD1	TRBJ1-1	TGTGCCAGCAGTGTCAGGGGGGACACTGAAGCTTTCTTT	CASSVRGDTEAFF
TRBV4-1	-	TRBD1	TRBJ1-2	TGCGCCAGCAGCCAAAAAATTGGGACAGGCTCTGGCTACACCTTC	CASSQKIGTGSGYTF
TRBV6-1	-	-	TRBJ2-1	TGTGCCAGCAGAAAGGGGGAGATAACGTTCTTC	CASRKGEITFF
TRBV5-1	-	TRBD2	TRBJ2-7	TGCGCCAGCAGCGCTAGCGGGAGGATCTCCTACGAGCAGTACTTC	CASSASGRISYEQYF
TRBV29-1	-	TRBD2	TRBJ2-1	TGCAGCGTTGAGGCTAGCGGAGCCCTATCCTACAATGAGCAGTTCTTC	CSVEASGALSYNEQFF
TRBV2	-	-	TRBJ1-6	TGTGCCAGCAGTCCAGGGATTGCCTCACCCCTCCACTTT	CASSPGIASPLHF
TRBV29-1	-	TRBD2	TRBJ2-5	TGCAGCGTTGGGGGGGGATGGGAGACCCAGTACTTC	CSVGGGWETQYF
TRBV19	-	-	TRBJ2-2	TGTGCCAGTCAGAGGCCAAGGGTGGGCACCGGGGAGCTGTTTTTT	CASQRPRVGTGELFF
TRBV5-1	-	TRBD1	TRBJ1-1	TGCGCCAGCAGCTTGACAGGGGACACTGAAGCTTTCTTT	CASSLTGDTEAFF
TRBV10-3	few	-	TRBJ2-2	TGTGCCATCAGTGAGTCGGGGGCCGGGGAGCTGTTTTTT	CAISESGAGELFF
TRBV11-2	-	-	TRBJ1-1	TGTGCCAGCAGCTTTTCAGTAAACACTGAAGCTTTCTTT	CASSFSVNTEAFF
TRBV13	-	TRBD1	TRBJ1-6	TGTGCCAGCACCCTCAGGGGGCCTCGTAATTCACCCCTCCACTTT	CASTLRGPRNSPLHF
TRBV28	-	-	TRBJ2-1	TGTGCCAGCAGTTCAGGGATCCATGAGCAGTTCTTC	CASSSGIHEQFF